Presented here are 12 T cell receptor beta chains from one specimen sequenced in a study of T cells in localized non-small cell lung cancer (dated by TCRdb to 2018 to 2021). The method was the immunoSEQ multiplex PCR assay. This immuneACCESS table, as held by TCRdb, lists in-frame sequences with V and J called but not all clones. Of the missing ones, under half trace to an unresolved V gene in checked studies; the others have no known cause. For this sample there are around 41,000 clones; 88% appear just once. The leading ten clones occupy 2.6% of the sample. The sequencing used peripheral blood, collected before any cancer treatment. Every receptor here comes from a female donor aged 60 or older with stage I squamous cell lung carcinoma.

J is TRBJ2-3 and V is TRBV18; D might be TRBD2 (7 bases). Looked up from germline, CDR1 is KGHSH and CDR2 is LQKENI. The CDR3 is 16 amino acids. Trimming took off 3 bases at V and 2 bases at J, with 15 bases between the two ends. This chain's CDR3 is CASSPAGAGNTDTQYF. The CDR3 region has the DNA TGTGCCAGCTCACCCGCGGGGGCGGGAAACACAGATACGCAGTATTTT.

This clone was detected once. V gene TRBV10-2 combines with J gene TRBJ1-2; maybe TRBD1 (5 bases). V lost 8 bases to trimming and J lost 8 bases, with 21 bases between them. The CDR3 loop spans 14 amino acids. The V gene's germline CDR1 is WSHSY and CDR2 SAAADI. CDR3 DNA: TGCGCCAGCTGGGCCAGGGACGCTCGGAGGGGCTACACCTTC. Translated, it gives CASWARDARRGYTF.

This chain connects TRBV10-3 to TRBJ2-7, with D perhaps TRBD2 (5 bases). CDR3 length equals 15 residues. Germline V CDR1 and CDR2: ENHRY, SYGVKD. The V end lost 6 bases, the J end lost 3 bases, and 18 bases lay between the germline ends. In DNA, the CDR3 is TGTGCCATCAGCCCCGGGAACGAGGGCCTCTACGAGCAGTACTTC. This encodes CAISPGNEGLYEQYF.

The J gene is TRBJ2-7, the V gene TRBV6-1; D is possibly TRBD2 (6 bases). The CDR3 is 14 residues long. Trimming took off 11 bases at V and 3 bases at J, with 20 bases between the two ends. Germline CDR1 and CDR2: MNHNS and SASEGT. The CDR3 region has the DNA TGTGCCGGGACCTGGGGGACGGGAGACTACGAGCAGTACTTC. Protein product: CAGTWGTGDYEQYF.

This clone has a single count. V is TRBV28 and J is TRBJ1-1; D not resolved. V lost 1 base to trimming and J lost 1 base, with 10 bases between them. CDR1 is MDHEN, CDR2 SYDVKM, per germline. The CDR3 runs to 15 residues. The CDR3 DNA reads as TGTGCCAGCAGTTTATCCCAGGTGGCGAACACTGAAGCTTTCTTT. Translation: CASSLSQVANTEAFF.

The chain is built from TRBV7-9 and TRBJ2-5; 9 nucleotides align to TRBD1. In germline, CDR1 is SEHNR, CDR2 FQNEAQ (reference sequence). There are 14 residues in the CDR3. Trimming removed 3 bases from V and 5 bases from J; junction bases left unmatched: 4. CDR3 sequence (DNA): TGTGCCAGCAGCTTGGGACAGGGTATGGAGACCCAGTACTTC. Encoded protein: CASSLGQGMETQYF.

This chain connects TRBV18 to TRBJ2-7; TRBD2 agrees at 10 bases. V lost 1 base, J lost 7 bases, and 7 bases stayed unmatched. Germline loops: CDR1 KGHSH, CDR2 LQKENI. The length of the CDR3 is 15 residues. The CDR3 nucleotides read TGTGCCAGCTCACCACAGGGACTAGCGCTCGGAGAGCAGTACTTC. Translation: CASSPQGLALGEQYF.

V usage is TRBV5-6 and J usage is TRBJ2-2, with D uncertain. Germline V gene data show CDR1 as SGHDT and CDR2 as YYEEEE. The CDR3 sequence is 14 residues long. V lost 5 bases and J 3 bases, leaving 11 bases between the germline ends. CDR3 coding DNA: TGTGCCAGCAGGGCGGACGGGTACACCGGGGAGCTGTTTTTT. Translating gives CASRADGYTGELFF.

The V call is TRBV5-6, the J call TRBJ1-1, with D unresolved. The CDR3 is 14 residues long. Germline CDR1 SGHDT, CDR2 YYEEEE. Trimming removed 2 bases at V and 2 bases at J, with 10 bases between. The CDR3 DNA sequence: TGTGCCAGCAGCTTAGATTACGGCAACACTGAAGCTTTCTTT. It encodes CASSLDYGNTEAFF.

The chain links TRBV15 to TRBJ1-1; D unclear. Trimming cost V 0 bases and J 4 bases, with 6 bases left between them. The CDR3 is 13 residues long. Per the germline V gene, CDR1 is LNHNV and CDR2 is YYDKDF (reference sequence). This chain's CDR3 is CATSRDPGTEAFF. In DNA, the CDR3 is TGTGCCACCAGCAGAGATCCGGGCACTGAAGCTTTCTTT.

The gene calls are TRBV5-4 and TRBJ2-3; 9 bases map to TRBD1. CDR1 is SGHNT and CDR2 is YYREEE in the germline V gene (reference sequence). V shed 4 bases, J shed 3 bases, and the junction held 6 bases outside the gene matches. The CDR3 has 15 residues. The CDR3 nucleotides read TGTGCCAGCAGCCAGAACAGGGGGCGAACAGATACGCAGTATTTT. Amino acid sequence: CASSQNRGRTDTQYF.

The chain combines TRBV6-5 with TRBJ2-7, with 13 positions matching TRBD2. With V trimmed by 6 bases and J by 3 bases, 2 bases remained unmatched. Germline V gives CDR1 MNHEY, CDR2 SVGAGI. This CDR3 contains 14 residues. The CDR3 region is CASSRLAGGYEQYF. The CDR3 DNA is TGTGCCAGCAGCCGACTAGCGGGAGGCTACGAGCAGTACTTC.